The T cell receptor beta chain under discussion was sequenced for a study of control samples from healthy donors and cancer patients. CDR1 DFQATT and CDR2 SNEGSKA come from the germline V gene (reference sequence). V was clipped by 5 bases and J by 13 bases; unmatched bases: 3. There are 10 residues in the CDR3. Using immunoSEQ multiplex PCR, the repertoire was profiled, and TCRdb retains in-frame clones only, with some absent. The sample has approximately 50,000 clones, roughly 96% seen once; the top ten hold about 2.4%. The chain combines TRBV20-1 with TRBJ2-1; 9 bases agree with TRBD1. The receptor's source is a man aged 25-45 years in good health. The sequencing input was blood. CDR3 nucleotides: TGCAGTGCTTCGACAGGGGGTCAGTTCTTC. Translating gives CSASTGGQFF.